The clone carrying this T cell receptor (beta chain) was detected ten times or more. Its antigen is as yet unknown. This entry is derived from a study of T-cell memory formation after mild COVID-19. Study-wide background: In these data, TCR clusters were largely donor specific.

Findings of the study overall: In pre-infection memory, a portion of responding clones appeared, which suggested that cross-reactive memory joined.

The CDR3 length is 14 residues. Trimming stripped 6 bases from V and 1 base from J, with 11 bases between. Germline CDR1 LGHNT, CDR2 FRNRAP. TCRdb re-called the 5' RACE reads through MiXCR, storing one row per CDR3 protein. The sample carries 430,000 or so distinct CDR3 sequences, about 23% recorded once. The specimen sequenced was PBMCs or a T cell subset sorted from them (not recorded which). The chain carries TRBV12-5 and TRBJ2-3; unclear D gene. The receptor comes from an adult woman who had mild COVID-19 (a few samples of this study predate the infection). Cell type and time point are not known. The CDR3 sequence is CASGPSLRTDTQYF. CDR3 nucleotide sequence: TGTGCTAGTGGCCCGTCCCTTCGCACAGATACGCAGTATTTT.